The rows below give T cell receptor beta chains drawn from one sample of a study of cytomegalovirus exposure and HLA in healthy donors. The table came from immunoSEQ multiplex PCR; TCRdb's copy has only in-frame clones and leaves some out. This table holds roughly 100,000 clones, about four fifths found once. Sequencing used PBMCs. These receptors came from a man aged 30 to 45 in good health and CMV-seronegative. CDR3s include the opening cysteine and the closing phenylalanine or tryptophan. The D gene is left open where the match is weak. For some rows the clone size is stated as once, few or many, or as a class when expanded; others skip it.

d_gene	j_gene	abundance	v_gene	CDR3nt	CDR3aa
TRBD2	TRBJ2-7	once	TRBV19	TGTGCCAGTAGTATAGGCGCGGGACTAGGACTCCACGAGCAGTACTTC	CASSIGAGLGLHEQYF
.	TRBJ1-4	.	TRBV28	TGTGCCACTTGGGGGGTGACTAATGAAAAACTGTTTTTT	CATWGVTNEKLFF
.	TRBJ1-5	few	TRBV2	TGTGCCAGCAGTGACGGTAGATCCAATCAGCCCCAGCATTTT	CASSDGRSNQPQHF
TRBD1	TRBJ2-2	once	TRBV9	TGTGCCAGCAGCGAGGGGGACAGGACAACCGGGGAGCTGTTTTTT	CASSEGDRTTGELFF
TRBD1	TRBJ2-5	.	TRBV6-1	TGTGCCAGCAGTGTCCCCGGGACAGGGGGGGGAGTCTGGTACTTC	CASSVPGTGGGVWYF
TRBD1	TRBJ1-1	once	TRBV5-1	TGCGCCAGCAGCTCAATGGGACAGGGGGCGGTAGGCGCTTTCTTT	CASSSMGQGAVGAFF
TRBD1	TRBJ2-7	.	TRBV19	TGTGCCAGTAGCTGGACAGGGGGGCGCGAGCAGTACTTC	CASSWTGGREQYF
.	TRBJ2-3	.	TRBV7-8	TGTGCCAGCAGCCGCGATACAGGAATCGATACGCAGTATTTT	CASSRDTGIDTQYF
.	TRBJ1-1	.	TRBV4-3	TGCGCCAGCAGCAAAGAAGAGGGTCGGACTGAAGCTTTCTTT	CASSKEEGRTEAFF
TRBD1	TRBJ2-7	once	TRBV27	TGTGCCAGCAGTTTATTCGACAGGGCCGGAGAGCAGTACTTC	CASSLFDRAGEQYF
.	TRBJ2-3	.	TRBV5-4	TGTGCCAGCAGCCCCGGGAGCTCAGATACGCAGTATTTT	CASSPGSSDTQYF
TRBD1	TRBJ2-2	few	TRBV6-1	TGTGCCAGCAGTGAGCGGACAGGGGACACCGGGGAGCTGTTTTTT	CASSERTGDTGELFF
TRBD2	TRBJ2-5	.	TRBV10-3	TGTGCCATCAGTGCTAGCGGGAGGTCCCAAGAGACCCAGTACTTC	CAISASGRSQETQYF
.	TRBJ2-3	.	TRBV27	TGTGCCAGCAGTATCTGGGACTCCACTACGCAGTATTTT	CASSIWDSTTQYF
TRBD1	TRBJ1-1	.	TRBV30	TGTGCCTGGAGTGTGGGGACAGGGAACACTGAAGCTTTCTTT	CAWSVGTGNTEAFF
TRBD2	TRBJ2-1	.	TRBV5-1	TGCGCCAGCAGCTTGCCCCCCCCTAGCGGGGGGACGAGGGAGCAGTTCTTC	CASSLPPPSGGTREQFF